These 21 T cell receptor beta chains originate from one sample sequenced in a study of Ad26.COV2.S vaccination and SARS-CoV-2 variants (dated by TCRdb to 2020 to 2022). The treatment or condition tag for this specimen amounts to: 15 to 20 received Ad26.COV2.S at low or high dose, single or two shots; 5 received placebo; per-sample allocation not given. For vaccine and placebo recipients, the sequenced repertoires came from samples collected on day 63 after the first injection. The library was made by the immunoSEQ multiplex PCR assay. TCRdb carries this immuneACCESS record with in-frame sequences only. Its versions omit some clonotypes, under half of them owing to an unresolved V gene in the studies checked, with the rest unexplained. For this sample the table gives 300,000 to 400,000 clones, of which roughly nine tenths were detected only once. The top ten clones comprise 6.4% of the sample. The sample was peripheral blood, taken in a trial of Ad26.COV2.S vaccine versus placebo. Receptors originate from a person aged 18-65 years who received the Ad26.COV2.S COVID-19 vaccine or a placebo.

This chain uses TRBV7-9 with TRBJ2-1, with TRBD2 matching 12 bases. This CDR3 spans 14 amino acids. Trimming at V came to 5 bases and at J to 8 bases, leaving 4 bases not matched to a gene. CDR1 is SEHNR and CDR2 is FQNEAQ in the germline V gene (reference sequence). CDR3 amino acids: CASSPSGGAHEQFF. The CDR3 bases are TGTGCCAGCAGCCCTAGCGGGGGGGCGCATGAGCAGTTCTTC.

The gene calls are TRBV6-5 and TRBJ1-2, with a tentative D call TRBD1 (6 bases). The CDR3 is 15 residues long. V was cut by 6 bases and J by 4 bases, with 18 bases left in between. Per germline, CDR1 MNHEY and CDR2 SVGAGI. In DNA form, the CDR3 reads TGTGCCAGCAGAATATTCCCAGGGGAGGGCTATGGCTACACCTTC. Translation: CASRIFPGEGYGYTF.

CDR3 in DNA: TGTGCCAGCAGAACACTACAGGGCCTCTATGGCTACACCTTC. Translating gives CASRTLQGLYGYTF. J is TRBJ1-2 and V is TRBV27, with D possibly being TRBD1 (6 bases). Trimming took off 6 bases at V and 4 bases at J, with 15 bases between the two ends. Germline assignment: CDR1 MNHEY and CDR2 SMNVEV (reference sequence). This CDR3 is built from 14 residues.

The chain joins TRBV5-1 to TRBJ2-1; 9 nucleotides agree with TRBD2. V shed 7 bases, J shed 8 bases, and the junction held 10 bases outside the gene matches. Per germline, CDR1 SGHRS and CDR2 YFSETQ. The CDR3 covers 14 residues. CDR3 sequence: CASGASGGKDEQFF. CDR3 nucleotides: TGCGCCAGCGGGGCCAGCGGGGGGAAGGATGAGCAGTTCTTC.

The rearrangement joins TRBV2 to TRBJ1-1; D is unresolved. Germline assignment: CDR1 SNHLY and CDR2 FYNNEI. The V end was cut by 3 bases, the J end by 0 bases, with 5 bases between. The CDR3 sequence is 13 residues long. The CDR3 sequence is CASSDNVNTEAFF. CDR3 nucleotides: TGTGCCAGCAGTGATAACGTGAACACTGAAGCTTTCTTT.

The chain joins TRBV6-5 to TRBJ1-2; 10 positions match TRBD1. The trim removed 0 bases at V and 7 bases at J, leaving 8 bases unmatched. From germline, CDR1 is MNHEY and CDR2 SVGAGI. CDR3 length: 16 residues. In DNA form, the CDR3 reads TGTGCCAGCAGTTACTCCCTACCGGGACAGGGGTCTGGCTACACCTTC. It is translated as CASSYSLPGQGSGYTF.

This sequence joins TRBV18 and TRBJ2-7, with 11 nucleotides matching TRBD2. Germline V gene sequence: CDR1 KGHSH, CDR2 LQKENI. V shed 4 bases, J shed 5 bases, and the junction held 13 bases outside the gene matches. The CDR3 runs to 17 residues. The CDR3 DNA is TGTGCCAGCTCACAGAACCAACTAGCGGGAGTGCTCCACGAGCAGTACTTC. This translates into CASSQNQLAGVLHEQYF.

The rearrangement joins TRBV6-4 to TRBJ2-7, with 9 bases matching TRBD2. The germline gives CDR1 MRHNA, CDR2 SNTAGT. V lost 2 bases and J lost 5; bases outside the gene matches: 7. The CDR3 runs to 15 residues. This chain's CDR3 is CASSDRAGGPHEQYF. CDR3 DNA sequence: TGTGCCAGCAGTGACCGGGCGGGAGGGCCCCACGAGCAGTACTTC.

The chain carries TRBV18 and TRBJ1-2; D is possibly TRBD1 (5 bases). Trimming pared 4 bases from V and 4 bases from J, leaving 10 bases between. Per the germline V gene, CDR1 is KGHSH and CDR2 is LQKENI. The CDR3 has 13 residues. The CDR3 DNA reads TGTGCCAGCTCACGAGCCGACAGCTATGGCTACACCTTC. It is translated as CASSRADSYGYTF.

The J gene is TRBJ1-2, the V gene TRBV15; TRBD1 matches at 8 bases. The CDR3 extends over 19 amino acids. Per germline, CDR1 LNHNV and CDR2 YYDKDF (reference sequence). Trimming took 1 base from V and 4 from J; bases not matched to a gene: 17. CDR3 sequence (DNA): TGTGCCACCAGCAGAGTCTCCGGGGGGACAGGACTCAACCCCTATGGCTACACCTTC. It yields the protein CATSRVSGGTGLNPYGYTF.

This clone was counted once. V is TRBV7-6 and J is TRBJ2-7; the D gene is possibly TRBD2 (6 bases). The CDR3 is 13 residues long. With 0 bases removed from V and 7 bases from J, the gap between germline ends came to 10 bases. CDR1 and CDR2 (germline): SGHVS, FNYEAQ. CDR3 DNA sequence: TGTGCCAGCAGCTTAGCGCGGGAAGGGGAGCAGTACTTC. Amino acid sequence: CASSLAREGEQYF.

This clone appeared once. The sample carries other DNA sequences with the same CDR3. The chain couples TRBV18 to TRBJ2-1, with D maybe TRBD2 (5 bases). The V end lost 1 base, the J end lost 0 bases, and 7 bases lay between the germline ends. Germline assignment: CDR1 KGHSH and CDR2 LQKENI. There are 15 residues in the CDR3. CDR3 DNA: TGTGCCAGCTCACCACAAGGGAGCTCCTACAATGAGCAGTTCTTC. Protein sequence: CASSPQGSSYNEQFF.

This clone was counted once. The chain combines TRBV5-1 with TRBJ2-1; D perhaps matches TRBD1 (6 bases). The CDR3 is made up of 15 amino acids. Germline V lookup: CDR1 SGHRS, CDR2 YFSETQ. The germline V and J ends were trimmed by 0 bases and 0 bases, with 7 bases remaining between them. The CDR3 sequence is CASSLGGGSYNEQFF. CDR3 DNA sequence: TGCGCCAGCAGCTTGGGAGGGGGCTCCTACAATGAGCAGTTCTTC. The full variable domain, in which reference TRBV5-1 and TRBJ2-1 provide the parts outside the CDR3, is KAGVTQTPRYLIKTRGQQVTLSCSPISGHRSVSWYQQTPGQGLQFLFEYFSETQRNKGNFPGRFSGRQFSNSRSEMNVSTLELGDSALYLCASSLGGGSYNEQFFGPGTRLTVL.

The V call is TRBV19, the J call TRBJ2-7; a weak D match, TRBD2 (7 bases). The CDR3 runs to 13 residues. Per germline, CDR1 LNHDA and CDR2 SQIVND (reference sequence). V was trimmed by 4 bases and J by 4 bases, leaving 11 bases between them. The CDR3 loop is CASSKGGGYEQYF. For the CDR3, the DNA is TGTGCCAGTAGTAAGGGAGGGGGTTACGAGCAGTACTTC.

With respect to this clone: Its ends do not fully match the called genes, so a read error is possible. The chain couples TRBV19 to TRBJ2-7; 13 nucleotides line up with TRBD2. Germline-derived CDR1 and CDR2 are LNHDA and SQIVND (reference sequence). The CDR3 runs to 14 residues. The CDR3 reads CASSTTPGLAGQDF. CDR3 DNA sequence: TGTGCCAGTAGTACGACTCCGGGACTAGCGGGGCAGGACTTC.

The chain employs TRBV7-2 and TRBJ2-7; D might be TRBD1 (6 bases). The CDR3 runs 14 residues. V lost 4 bases and J lost 3, with 13 bases in between. CDR1 is SGHTA and CDR2 is FQGNSA in the germline V gene. The CDR3 nucleotides are TGTGCCAGCAGCTCCAGGGGTGGGGACTACGAGCAGTACTTC. It is translated as CASSSRGGDYEQYF.

The CDR3 DNA reads as TGTGCCAGCAGTTTATTCGGGGGCAACTATGGCTACACCTTC. This encodes CASSLFGGNYGYTF. The chain has TRBV28 and TRBJ1-2; D perhaps matches TRBD1 (6 bases). Germline V CDR1 and CDR2: MDHEN, SYDVKM. V gave up 1 base and J gave up 2 bases, with 8 bases separating them. There are 14 residues in the CDR3.

This sequence joins TRBV5-1 and TRBJ1-4; 10 positions agree with TRBD1. Trimming cost V 4 bases and J 4 bases; bases outside gene matches: 10. Germline V gene data show CDR1 as SGHRS and CDR2 as YFSETQ. The CDR3 extends over 17 amino acids. For the CDR3, the DNA is TGCGCCAGCAGCGTCGACAGGGGGCACGTCGGTAATGAAAAACTGTTTTTT. As protein: CASSVDRGHVGNEKLFF.

V gene TRBV5-5 combines with J gene TRBJ2-7; D is undetermined. From germline, CDR1 is SGHKS and CDR2 YYEKEE (reference sequence). Trimming stripped 4 bases from V and 0 bases from J, with 17 bases between. This CDR3 contains 16 residues. The CDR3 bases are TGTGCCAGCAGCCTCGGTAGTCCCCATGACTCCTACGAGCAGTACTTC. Translation gives CASSLGSPHDSYEQYF.

The V gene is TRBV5-4, the J gene TRBJ2-7, with TRBD1 matching 9 bases. Germline V gene data show CDR1 as SGHNT and CDR2 as YYREEE (reference sequence). The ends lost 4 bases at V and 4 bases at J; junction bases unmatched: 12. CDR3 length: 16 amino acids. The CDR3, as DNA: TGTGCCAGCAGCCCCGGGGCGGGACAGGGTGTATACGAGCAGTACTTC. Protein: CASSPGAGQGVYEQYF.

The genes are TRBV19 and TRBJ1-2; 8 bases agree with TRBD1. The CDR3 is 15 residues long. The junction had 13 bases not matched to a gene; V was cut back by 5 bases and J by 8 bases. Germline CDR1 reads LNHDA; CDR2 reads SQIVND (reference sequence). CDR3 in amino acids: CASSATGARTGGYTF. The DNA for the CDR3 is TGTGCCAGTAGTGCGACAGGGGCCCGAACTGGCGGCTACACCTTC.